The clone carrying this T cell receptor beta chain was seen just once. The antigen remains undetermined. Trimming removed 4 bases from V and 4 bases from J, with 16 bases in between. The CDR3 is 15 residues long. Germline V gene lookup returns CDR1 LGHNA and CDR2 YSLEER. This entry comes from a study of radiotherapy plus CTLA-4 blockade in lung cancer. Study details: Overall, less than 20% of patients showed an objective response, while 31% attained disease control. Overall study results and limits: Blood-borne expansion of tumor-derived TCR clones followed radiotherapy plus ipilimumab. In blood, early T cell clone dynamics reportedly predicted response best, together with interferon-beta.

Patients in the study, people with chemo-refractory metastatic non-small-cell lung cancer, received focal radiation plus ipilimumab CTLA-4 blockade. Here immunoSEQ multiplex PCR was the method, and the copy in TCRdb shows in-frame clones only, minus some. The table shows about 87,000 clones, with approximately 86% occurring only once. The rearrangement uses TRBV4-3 and TRBJ1-2; weak D call: TRBD1 (6 bases). The receptor comes from a human donor with non-small cell lung cancer that progressed on radiotherapy plus ipilimumab. The input for sequencing was peripheral blood, taken from a patient treated with radiotherapy plus ipilimumab. The CDR3 DNA reads as TGCGCCAGCAGCCGGACTGAGGGGGGTGTCTATGGCTACACCTTC. Translation: CASSRTEGGVYGYTF.